A selection of T cell receptor beta chains follows, all from one sample in a study of blood T cell repertoires in COVID-19. Method: immunoSEQ multiplex PCR; TCRdb's copy keeps in-frame clones and lacks some. The sample has over 300,000 clones, roughly 89% seen once; the top ten hold 6.5% to 7%. Sequencing input: peripheral blood. These receptors were collected from a man between 18 and 35 years old with active or convalescent COVID-19. Both conserved end residues are part of each CDR3. Each record gives: D gene, J gene, CDR3 length, V gene, CDR3 protein, CDR3 DNA. D genes are given only for firm matches.

D: -
J: TRBJ1-2
length: 11
V: TRBV12-3/TRBV12-4
CDR3: CASSRGYGYTF
DNA: TGTGCCAGCAGTCGGGGCTATGGCTACACCTTC

D: -
J: TRBJ1-2
length: 15
V: TRBV10-2
CDR3: CASSEARTRNYGYTF
DNA: TGCGCCAGCAGTGAGGCAAGGACACGAAACTATGGCTACACCTTC

D: TRBD2
J: TRBJ2-7
length: 17
V: TRBV5-5
CDR3: CASSLEQPGTSLYEQYF
DNA: TGTGCCAGCAGCTTGGAGCAGCCCGGGACTAGCCTCTACGAGCAGTACTTC

D: TRBD1
J: TRBJ1-4
length: 16
V: TRBV5-1
CDR3: CASSLVSGTGGEKLFF
DNA: TGCGCCAGCAGCTTGGTCTCTGGGACAGGGGGCGAAAAACTGTTTTTT

D: TRBD1
J: TRBJ1-2
length: 14
V: TRBV11-2
CDR3: CASSLGQGALGYTF
DNA: TGTGCCAGCAGCCTTGGACAGGGGGCGCTCGGCTACACCTTC

D: -
J: TRBJ2-4
length: 13
V: TRBV28
CDR3: CASSKGGKNIQYF
DNA: TGTGCCAGCAGTAAGGGGGGGAAAAACATTCAGTACTTC

D: -
J: TRBJ1-1
length: 14
V: TRBV6-5
CDR3: CASGPGRWDTEAFF
DNA: TGTGCCAGCGGCCCAGGGCGGTGGGACACTGAAGCTTTCTTT

D: -
J: TRBJ2-7
length: 15
V: TRBV7-9
CDR3: CASSLTGGYSYEQYF
DNA: TGTGCCAGCAGCTTAACTGGAGGCTATTCCTACGAGCAGTACTTC

D: -
J: TRBJ2-7
length: 17
V: TRBV2
CDR3: CASSEAPLAETSYEQYF
DNA: TGTGCCAGCAGTGAAGCCCCCCTAGCCGAAACCTCCTACGAGCAGTACTTC

D: TRBD1
J: TRBJ1-2
length: 19
V: TRBV23-1
CDR3: CASSQINPFRGPLDYGYTF
DNA: TGCGCCAGCAGTCAAATTAATCCTTTCAGGGGGCCACTTGACTATGGCTACACCTTC

D: -
J: TRBJ2-1
length: 17
V: TRBV9
CDR3: CASSGLGRSSSYNEQFF
DNA: TGTGCCAGCAGCGGTTTGGGGAGGAGCAGCTCCTACAATGAGCAGTTCTTC